Listed below are T cell receptor beta chains from one sample, sequenced in a study of patients and donors after allogeneic stem cell transplantation. TCRdb recomputed calls from the RT-PCR reads with MiXCR, one row per CDR3 protein. The profile covers 800,000 to 1,000,000 distinct CDR3 sequences, with about a sixth appearing a single time and 6% taken by the ten largest. Source material: blood, either unsorted or a sorted T cell fraction (not recorded which). These receptors were collected from a human donor who was either an allogeneic HSCT recipient or a stem cell or donor lymphocyte infusion donor (not recorded which). It is not recorded whose cells these are; they may come from a transplant donor. The CDR3 runs from the conserved cysteine through the conserved F or W. A D gene is named only where the DNA matches it firmly. Size is omitted from some rows. Given values are once, few, many or a class for expanded clones.

V gene	D gene	clone size	J gene	CDR3 protein	CDR3 DNA
TRBV29-1	TRBD1	-	TRBJ1-2	CSVEKDRGQGPYGYTF	TGCAGCGTTGAAAAGGACAGGGGACAGGGTCCCTATGGCTACACCTTC
TRBV20-1	TRBD1	few	TRBJ2-5	CSASTRTGGQETQYF	TGCAGTGCTAGCACCAGGACAGGGGGTCAAGAGACCCAGTACTTC
TRBV12-5	TRBD1	-	TRBJ1-2	CATEPTGGYGYTF	TGTGCCACCGAACCCACAGGGGGCTATGGCTACACCTTC
TRBV9	TRBD2	-	TRBJ2-1	CASSGLAGPFSYNEQFF	TGTGCCAGCAGCGGACTAGCGGGGCCTTTCTCCTACAATGAGCAGTTCTTC
TRBV7-2	-	few	TRBJ2-7	CASSPLVRVPGNEQYF	TGTGCCAGCAGCCCCCTGGTTCGGGTCCCAGGGAACGAGCAGTACTTC
TRBV18	-	few	TRBJ2-5	CASSPLGPPQETQYF	TGTGCCAGCTCACCGTTGGGACCCCCACAAGAGACCCAGTACTTC
TRBV6-2/TRBV6-3	-	-	TRBJ2-7	CASKTGSYEQYF	TGTGCCAGCAAGACAGGCTCCTACGAGCAGTACTTC
TRBV10-3	-	few	TRBJ2-5	CAISKDFQETQYF	TGTGCCATCAGTAAGGACTTTCAAGAGACCCAGTACTTC
TRBV5-1	-	few	TRBJ2-3	CASSLAGLAPIGDTQYF	TGCGCCAGCAGCTTGGCCGGGCTAGCGCCCATCGGAGATACGCAGTATTTT
TRBV20-1	TRBD1	few	TRBJ1-5	CSARDRDRASNQPQHF	TGCAGTGCTAGAGACCGGGACAGGGCGAGCAATCAGCCCCAGCATTTT
TRBV9	-	-	TRBJ2-7	CASSVAAKAIGDYEQYF	TGTGCCAGCAGCGTAGCAGCCAAGGCCATCGGTGACTACGAGCAGTACTTC
TRBV12-3/TRBV12-4	TRBD2	many	TRBJ2-2	CASSLALGLGAGELFF	TGTGCCAGCAGTTTAGCGCTTGGACTAGGGGCCGGGGAGCTGTTTTTT
TRBV11-2	TRBD1	few	TRBJ2-3	CASSLAGRGLDTQYF	TGTGCCAGCAGCTTAGCGGGCAGGGGGCTTGATACGCAGTATTTT
TRBV3-1	-	many	TRBJ2-3	CASSQEREDVTDTQYF	TGTGCCAGCAGCCAAGAGAGGGAGGACGTCACAGATACGCAGTATTTT
TRBV5-5	TRBD2	few	TRBJ2-7	CASSPLASLIEEQYF	TGTGCCAGCAGTCCACTAGCGTCTCTTATTGAGGAGCAGTACTTC
TRBV6-1	-	-	TRBJ1-5	CASTPARGSNQPQHF	TGTGCCAGCACTCCAGCTAGGGGGAGCAATCAGCCCCAGCATTTT
TRBV18	-	few	TRBJ2-7	CASSPDLSGEQYF	TGTGCCAGCTCCCCGGACTTATCGGGCGAGCAGTACTTC
TRBV7-3	-	few	TRBJ1-1	CASSLNERKAFF	TGTGCCAGCAGCTTAAATGAGCGAAAAGCTTTCTTT
TRBV7-6	TRBD2	-	TRBJ2-7	CASSLDGTSAQNYEQYF	TGTGCCAGCAGCTTAGATGGGACTAGCGCCCAAAACTACGAGCAGTACTTC
TRBV27	TRBD1	few	TRBJ1-1	CASSLGTGWRGAEAFF	TGTGCCAGCAGTTTGGGGACAGGGTGGCGAGGGGCTGAAGCTTTCTTT
TRBV29-1	-	few	TRBJ2-5	CSALRAGANQETQYF	TGCAGCGCCCTTAGGGCGGGCGCAAACCAAGAGACCCAGTACTTC
TRBV6-1	-	few	TRBJ2-3	CASRSYLGSSTDTQYF	TGTGCCAGCAGATCCTACCTGGGGTCTAGCACAGATACGCAGTATTTT
TRBV24-1	TRBD2	few	TRBJ2-3	CATSDKRLAGGPERTDTQYF	TGTGCCACCAGTGACAAGCGACTAGCGGGGGGGCCGGAGCGGACAGATACGCAGTATTTT
TRBV19	-	-	TRBJ2-1	CASSWGEVANEQFF	TGTGCCAGTAGTTGGGGGGAGGTCGCCAATGAGCAGTTCTTC
TRBV5-1	TRBD2	-	TRBJ2-7	CASSHSGIGYEQYF	TGCGCCAGCAGCCATAGCGGGATCGGTTACGAGCAGTACTTC
TRBV12-3/TRBV12-4	-	-	TRBJ1-1	CASSLWAPNTEAFF	TGTGCCAGCAGTTTGTGGGCTCCGAACACTGAAGCTTTCTTT
TRBV7-9	-	few	TRBJ1-2	CASSLGGFGYTF	TGTGCCAGCAGCTTAGGCGGATTTGGCTACACCTTC
TRBV20-1	-	-	TRBJ2-5	CSARIPLLPRQETQYF	TGCAGTGCTAGGATACCCCTACTACCCCGCCAAGAGACCCAGTACTTC
TRBV12-3/TRBV12-4	TRBD2	-	TRBJ2-7	CASLWGGISEQYF	TGTGCCAGTCTCTGGGGGGGGATAAGTGAGCAGTACTTC
TRBV3-1	-	-	TRBJ2-7	CASSQDRAGSSSYEQYF	TGTGCCAGCAGCCAAGATCGGGCGGGCTCAAGCTCCTACGAGCAGTACTTC
TRBV15	-	-	TRBJ2-1	CATSRQGGEQFF	TGTGCCACCAGCAGACAGGGCGGGGAGCAGTTCTTC
TRBV4-1	TRBD1	-	TRBJ2-4	CASSQIGATDRGRNGNIQYF	TGCGCCAGCAGCCAAATCGGGGCCACGGACAGGGGGCGAAATGGAAACATTCAGTACTTC
TRBV25-1	-	few	TRBJ2-5	CASSVPGNYPQETQYF	TGTGCCAGCAGTGTCCCCGGGAACTACCCCCAAGAGACCCAGTACTTC
TRBV6-1	TRBD1	-	TRBJ2-5	CASSERSGGPKTQYF	TGTGCCAGCAGTGAAAGGTCAGGGGGCCCGAAGACCCAGTACTTC
TRBV5-1	TRBD1	-	TRBJ2-2	CASWDSPGELFF	TGCGCCAGCTGGGACAGCCCCGGGGAGCTGTTTTTT
TRBV9	-	many	TRBJ1-1	CASSVVGGNTEAFF	TGTGCCAGCAGCGTAGTTGGGGGGAACACTGAAGCTTTCTTT
TRBV7-2	-	few	TRBJ2-3	CASSLALPGVATDTQYF	TGTGCCAGCAGCTTAGCGCTACCGGGAGTTGCTACAGATACGCAGTATTTT
TRBV10-3	-	-	TRBJ1-2	CAISEIVDGYTF	TGTGCCATCAGTGAAATTGTGGACGGCTACACCTTC
TRBV7-2	-	-	TRBJ2-3	CASSLLPYTQYF	TGTGCCAGCAGCTTACTACCCTATACGCAGTATTTT
TRBV7-9	-	few	TRBJ2-7	CASSLGPPRVLSEQYF	TGTGCCAGCAGCTTAGGGCCCCCGAGAGTCCTCTCCGAGCAGTACTTC